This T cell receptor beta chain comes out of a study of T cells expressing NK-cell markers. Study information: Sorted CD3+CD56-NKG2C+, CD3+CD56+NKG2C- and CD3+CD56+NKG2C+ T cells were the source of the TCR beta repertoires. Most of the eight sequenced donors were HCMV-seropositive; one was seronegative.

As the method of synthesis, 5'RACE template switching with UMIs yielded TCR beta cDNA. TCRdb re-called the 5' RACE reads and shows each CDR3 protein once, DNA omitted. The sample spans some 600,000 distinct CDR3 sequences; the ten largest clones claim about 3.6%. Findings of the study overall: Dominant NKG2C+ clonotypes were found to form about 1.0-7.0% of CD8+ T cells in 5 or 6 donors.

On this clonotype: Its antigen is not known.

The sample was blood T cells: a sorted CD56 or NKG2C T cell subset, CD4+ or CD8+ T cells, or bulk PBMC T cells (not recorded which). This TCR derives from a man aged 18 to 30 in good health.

The CDR3: CASSLSYGGEQFF. J is TRBJ2-1 and V is TRBV7-2; absent DNA, TCRdb's TRBD1 call cannot be checked. The germline CDR1 and CDR2 sequences are SGHTA and FQGNSA. The CDR3 has 13 residues.